This T cell receptor (beta chain) was captured in a study of control samples from healthy donors and cancer patients. This CDR3 has 19 amino acids. CDR1 is LGHNA, CDR2 YNFKEQ, per germline. Losses at the gene ends were 1 base for V and 0 bases for J; bases not matched to a gene: 9. The protocol was immunoSEQ multiplex PCR, while the TCRdb copy is restricted to in-frame clones and leaves out a portion. This sample carries fewer than 300,000 clones, over 70% of them seen once, and the ten largest clones take 13%. The clonotype comes from a woman aged 55-75 years with lung cancer. Source material: PBMCs. This chain connects TRBV4-2 to TRBJ1-6; 7 nucleotides align to TRBD1. The CDR3 sequence is CASSQAPGQLSSYNSPLHF. Here the CDR3 DNA reads TGTGCCAGCAGCCAAGCTCCGGGACAGTTAAGCTCCTATAATTCACCCCTCCACTTT.